The entry below describes one T cell receptor beta chain. Time point of the sample: persistent/refractory GD, antithyroid drugs over 5 years with positive TRAb. Researchers made the TCR library from RNA that was extracted from PBMCs. Arm-PCR of CDR3 regions and iRepertoire HTBI primers were used to build TCR beta libraries. TCRdb processed the multiplex PCR reads anew with MiXCR; each CDR3 protein has one entry. The sample contains 350,000 to 450,000 distinct CDR3 sequences, roughly a fifth of which appear only once. The data were obtained in a study of regulatory T cells in long-lasting Graves disease. Germline V gene sequence: CDR1 MNHEY, CDR2 SVGAGI. The CDR3 contains 16 residues. Trimming shortened V by 0 bases and J by 2 bases, and 10 bases separated the two germline ends.

The sequenced sample was peripheral blood mononuclear cells (PBMCs), obtained when the disease was refractory, from a patient treated with antithyroid drugs. This receptor was taken from a female donor with Graves disease. The chain combines TRBV6-5 with TRBJ2-2; D is unclear. The CDR3 protein is CASSYSIGTNTGELFF. For the CDR3, the DNA is TGTGCCAGCAGTTACTCTATAGGAACCAACACCGGGGAGCTGTTTTTT.